A selection of T cell receptor beta chains follows, all from one sample in a study of graft-versus-host responses after intestinal transplantation. No antigen has been identified for these receptors. TCRdb keeps only in-frame clones here, not all; method: immunoSEQ multiplex PCR. The repertoire has 90,000 to 150,000 clones, about 95% of them found once; the top ten carry around 3%. Sequencing was performed on unstimulated CD8+ T cells sorted from spleen or lymph node cells, taken before intestinal transplant. These receptors all come from a human donor who received an intestinal transplant. Both conserved end residues are part of each CDR3. The D gene is left open where the match is weak. Clone sizes are given selectively: once, few, many, or a class where the clone is expanded.

D gene: TRBD1; clone size: NA; J gene: TRBJ2-1; V gene: TRBV2; CDR3 DNA: TGTGCCAGCAGTGAGACAGGGGGCGATAGCAATGAGCAGTTCTTC; CDR3 protein: CASSETGGDSNEQFF
D gene: NA; clone size: NA; J gene: TRBJ2-7; V gene: TRBV19; CDR3 DNA: TGTGCCAGTAGTATCGGAGCAGGGTCCTACGAGCAGTACTTC; CDR3 protein: CASSIGAGSYEQYF
D gene: TRBD1; clone size: NA; J gene: TRBJ1-5; V gene: TRBV19; CDR3 DNA: TGTGCCAGTAGTTGGACAGGGGGCAGCAATCAGCCCCAGCATTTT; CDR3 protein: CASSWTGGSNQPQHF
D gene: NA; clone size: NA; J gene: TRBJ2-1; V gene: TRBV20-1; CDR3 DNA: TGCAGTGCTATGGACTACAATGAGCAGTTCTTC; CDR3 protein: CSAMDYNEQFF
D gene: NA; clone size: NA; J gene: TRBJ2-1; V gene: TRBV7-9; CDR3 DNA: TGTGCCAGCAGCTTCCCTTACAATGAGCAGTTCTTC; CDR3 protein: CASSFPYNEQFF
D gene: NA; clone size: NA; J gene: TRBJ2-3; V gene: TRBV7-9; CDR3 DNA: TGTGCCAGCCGACCCTTGGCGGGGGCGGTAGGGGATACGCAGTATTTT; CDR3 protein: CASRPLAGAVGDTQYF
D gene: TRBD1; clone size: NA; J gene: TRBJ2-7; V gene: TRBV6-1; CDR3 DNA: TGTGCCAGCAGTAGACAGGGGGCGAGGGAGCAGTACTTC; CDR3 protein: CASSRQGAREQYF
D gene: NA; clone size: NA; J gene: TRBJ2-7; V gene: TRBV6-1; CDR3 DNA: TGTGCCAGCAGTGACAGACCCTACGAGCAGTACTTC; CDR3 protein: CASSDRPYEQYF
D gene: NA; clone size: NA; J gene: TRBJ1-5; V gene: TRBV28; CDR3 DNA: TGTGTCAGCAGTCTGGGGGAGCGGGATCAGCCCCAGCATTTT; CDR3 protein: CVSSLGERDQPQHF
D gene: NA; clone size: NA; J gene: TRBJ2-2; V gene: TRBV13; CDR3 DNA: TGTGCCAGCAGCTTATCAACCGGGGAGCTGTTTTTT; CDR3 protein: CASSLSTGELFF
D gene: TRBD2; clone size: NA; J gene: TRBJ2-1; V gene: TRBV27; CDR3 DNA: TGTGCCAGCAGTTTAGGTCTTCTAGCGGGAGGGCCAGATGAGCAGTTCTTC; CDR3 protein: CASSLGLLAGGPDEQFF
D gene: TRBD1; clone size: NA; J gene: TRBJ1-1; V gene: TRBV6-6; CDR3 DNA: TGTGCCAGCAGAGGGACAGGGGGTAAAACTGAAGCTTTCTTT; CDR3 protein: CASRGTGGKTEAFF
D gene: NA; clone size: once; J gene: TRBJ1-5; V gene: TRBV19; CDR3 DNA: TGTGCCAGTTGTGACGGCGGCAATCAGCCCCAGCATTTT; CDR3 protein: CASCDGGNQPQHF
D gene: TRBD1; clone size: NA; J gene: TRBJ1-1; V gene: TRBV30; CDR3 DNA: TGTGCCTGGAGTGTGAAGACAGGGGTTGCTGAAGCTTTCTTT; CDR3 protein: CAWSVKTGVAEAFF
D gene: TRBD1; clone size: NA; J gene: TRBJ2-3; V gene: TRBV10-1; CDR3 DNA: TGCGCCAGCAGTGAGCCGGGACAGGGCACAGATACGCAGTATTTT; CDR3 protein: CASSEPGQGTDTQYF
D gene: NA; clone size: NA; J gene: TRBJ2-7; V gene: TRBV7-6; CDR3 DNA: TGTGCCAGCAGCTTAATAACTCGGTCAGGAATAAACGAGCAGTACTTC; CDR3 protein: CASSLITRSGINEQYF
D gene: NA; clone size: NA; J gene: TRBJ1-2; V gene: TRBV14; CDR3 DNA: TGTGCCAGCAGCCACGGTACGGGGGGATCTTCTGGCTACACCTTC; CDR3 protein: CASSHGTGGSSGYTF
D gene: NA; clone size: NA; J gene: TRBJ2-7; V gene: TRBV6-5; CDR3 DNA: TGTGCCAGCAGAGGTCGGAGCTCCTACGAGCAGTACTTC; CDR3 protein: CASRGRSSYEQYF
D gene: NA; clone size: NA; J gene: TRBJ1-2; V gene: TRBV4-3; CDR3 DNA: TGCGCCAGCAGCCCGAGCGAGAGGGGGTATGGCTACACCTTC; CDR3 protein: CASSPSERGYGYTF
D gene: NA; clone size: NA; J gene: TRBJ1-5; V gene: TRBV27; CDR3 DNA: TGTGCCAGCAGTTCCTGGACAGCCGAGGGATATAGCAATCAGCCCCAGCATTTT; CDR3 protein: CASSSWTAEGYSNQPQHF
D gene: NA; clone size: NA; J gene: TRBJ2-1; V gene: TRBV6-6; CDR3 DNA: TGTGCCAGCAGTTACTCGTTCCCGTTGGGCAATGAGCAGTTCTTC; CDR3 protein: CASSYSFPLGNEQFF
D gene: TRBD1; clone size: NA; J gene: TRBJ2-7; V gene: TRBV9; CDR3 DNA: TGTGCCAGCAGCCCCGGGACAGCCACCTCCTACGAGCAGTACTTC; CDR3 protein: CASSPGTATSYEQYF
D gene: TRBD2; clone size: NA; J gene: TRBJ2-1; V gene: TRBV9; CDR3 DNA: TGTGCCAGCAGCGCTTACAGCGGGAGGGCACTCAATGAGCAGTTCTTC; CDR3 protein: CASSAYSGRALNEQFF
D gene: TRBD2; clone size: NA; J gene: TRBJ2-1; V gene: TRBV27; CDR3 DNA: TGTGCCGCAGGCGCGGGAGCGGATGAGCAGTTCTTC; CDR3 protein: CAAGAGADEQFF
D gene: TRBD1; clone size: once; J gene: TRBJ1-3; V gene: TRBV29-1; CDR3 DNA: TGCAGCGTTACCGACAGGGCAGCCGGAAACACCATATATTTT; CDR3 protein: CSVTDRAAGNTIYF
D gene: TRBD1; clone size: NA; J gene: TRBJ1-5; V gene: TRBV27; CDR3 DNA: TGTGCCAGCAGTTTGGGACAGGGTTTTTGGCCCCAGCATTTT; CDR3 protein: CASSLGQGFWPQHF
D gene: TRBD2; clone size: NA; J gene: TRBJ2-1; V gene: TRBV6-4; CDR3 DNA: TGTGCCAGCAGTAGCGCTAGCGGGAGCAATAATGAGCAGTTCTTC; CDR3 protein: CASSSASGSNNEQFF
D gene: TRBD2; clone size: NA; J gene: TRBJ2-1; V gene: TRBV11-2; CDR3 DNA: TGTGCCAGCAGCCTTAGCGGGGACTCCTACAATGAGCAGTTCTTC; CDR3 protein: CASSLSGDSYNEQFF